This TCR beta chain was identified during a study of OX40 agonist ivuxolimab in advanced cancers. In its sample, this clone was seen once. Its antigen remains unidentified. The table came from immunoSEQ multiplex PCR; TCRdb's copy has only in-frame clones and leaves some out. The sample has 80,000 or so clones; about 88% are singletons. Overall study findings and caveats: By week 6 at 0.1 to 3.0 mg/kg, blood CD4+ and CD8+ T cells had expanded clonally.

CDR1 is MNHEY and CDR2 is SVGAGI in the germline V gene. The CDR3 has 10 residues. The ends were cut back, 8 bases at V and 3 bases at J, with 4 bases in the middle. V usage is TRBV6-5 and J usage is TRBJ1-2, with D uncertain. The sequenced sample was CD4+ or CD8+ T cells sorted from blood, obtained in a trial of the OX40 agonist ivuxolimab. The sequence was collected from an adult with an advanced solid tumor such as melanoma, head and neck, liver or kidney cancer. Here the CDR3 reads CASYDYGYTF. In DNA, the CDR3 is TGTGCCAGCTACGACTATGGCTACACCTTC.